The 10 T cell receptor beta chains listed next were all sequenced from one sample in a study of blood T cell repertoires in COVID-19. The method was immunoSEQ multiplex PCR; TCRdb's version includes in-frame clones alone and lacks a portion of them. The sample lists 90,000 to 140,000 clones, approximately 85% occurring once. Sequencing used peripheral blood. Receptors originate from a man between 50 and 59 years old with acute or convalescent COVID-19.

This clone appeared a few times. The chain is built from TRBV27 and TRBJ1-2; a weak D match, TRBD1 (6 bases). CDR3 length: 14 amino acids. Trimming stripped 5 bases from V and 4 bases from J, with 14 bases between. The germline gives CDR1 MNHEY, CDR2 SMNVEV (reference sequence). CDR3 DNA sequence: TGTGCCAGCAGTCCTCCAGGGGATAGCTATGGCTACACCTTC. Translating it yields CASSPPGDSYGYTF.

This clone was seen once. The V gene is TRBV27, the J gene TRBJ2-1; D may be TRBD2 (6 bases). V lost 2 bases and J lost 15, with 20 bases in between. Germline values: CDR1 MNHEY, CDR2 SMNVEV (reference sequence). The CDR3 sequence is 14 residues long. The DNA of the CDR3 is TGTGCCAGCAGTTTAGGTATGGGGGGTGCCCCCGGGTTCTTC. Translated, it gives CASSLGMGGAPGFF.

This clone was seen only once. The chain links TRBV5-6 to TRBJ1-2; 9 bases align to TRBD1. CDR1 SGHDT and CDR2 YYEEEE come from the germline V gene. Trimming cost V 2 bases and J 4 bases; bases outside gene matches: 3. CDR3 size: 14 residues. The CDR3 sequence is CASSFTGGIYGYTF. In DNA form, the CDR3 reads TGTGCCAGCAGCTTTACAGGGGGCATCTATGGCTACACCTTC.

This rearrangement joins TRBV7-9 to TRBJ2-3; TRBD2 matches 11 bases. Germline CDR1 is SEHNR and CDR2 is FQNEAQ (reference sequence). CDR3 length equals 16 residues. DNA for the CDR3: TGTGCGGAGACGGCGGGGACTAGCGGAGGGGCAGATACGCAGTATTTT. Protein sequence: CAETAGTSGGADTQYF.

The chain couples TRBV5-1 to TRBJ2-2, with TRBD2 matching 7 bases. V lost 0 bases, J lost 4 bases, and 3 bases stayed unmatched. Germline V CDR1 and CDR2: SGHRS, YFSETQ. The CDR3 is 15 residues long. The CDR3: CASSLGTGGTGELFF. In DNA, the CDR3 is TGCGCCAGCAGCTTGGGGACGGGGGGCACCGGGGAGCTGTTTTTT.

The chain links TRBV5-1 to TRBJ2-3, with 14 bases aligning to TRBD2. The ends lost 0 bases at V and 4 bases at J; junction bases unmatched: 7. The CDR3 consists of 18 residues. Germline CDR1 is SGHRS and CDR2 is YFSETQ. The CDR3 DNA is TGCGCCAGCAGCTTGGACAGTGGACTAGCGGGAGGAGCAGATACGCAGTATTTT. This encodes CASSLDSGLAGGADTQYF.

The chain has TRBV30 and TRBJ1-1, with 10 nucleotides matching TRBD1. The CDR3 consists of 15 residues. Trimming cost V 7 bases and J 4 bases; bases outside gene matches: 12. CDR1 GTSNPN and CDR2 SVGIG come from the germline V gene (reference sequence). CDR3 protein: CASSTGTGAGTEAFF. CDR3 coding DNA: TGTGCCTCTAGTACCGGGACAGGGGCTGGCACTGAAGCTTTCTTT.

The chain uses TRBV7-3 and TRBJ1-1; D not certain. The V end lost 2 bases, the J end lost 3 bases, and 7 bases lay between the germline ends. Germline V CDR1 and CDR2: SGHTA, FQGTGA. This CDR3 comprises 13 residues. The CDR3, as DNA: TGTGCCAGCAGCTTAGATCGGGACACTGAAGCTTTCTTT. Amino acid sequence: CASSLDRDTEAFF.

The CDR3 bases are TGTGCCAGCAGCGTAGTTCCACCAGGAGCGGGGAGATATGGCTACACCTTC. Translated: CASSVVPPGAGRYGYTF. The chain couples TRBV9 to TRBJ1-2; D not certain. Trimming took off 0 bases at V and 5 bases at J, with 20 bases between the two ends. Looked up from germline, CDR1 is SGDLS and CDR2 is YYNGEE. The CDR3 is made up of 17 amino acids.

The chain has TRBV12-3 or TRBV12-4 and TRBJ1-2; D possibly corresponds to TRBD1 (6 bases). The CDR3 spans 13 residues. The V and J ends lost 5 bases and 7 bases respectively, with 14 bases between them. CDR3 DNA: TGTGCCAGCAGTCCAATTACAGGGTTTGGCTACACCTTC. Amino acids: CASSPITGFGYTF.